These 16 T cell receptor beta chains came from one sample sequenced in a study of control samples from healthy donors and cancer patients (dated by TCRdb to the early 2020s). Library preparation used the immunoSEQ multiplex PCR assay. Imported from immuneACCESS, the table was reduced by TCRdb to in-frame sequences with V and J called. These copies leave out some clones; in studies compared against another copy, an unresolved V gene accounts for under half, and the cause of the remainder is not known. The sample table lists approximately 150,000 clones, 90% to 95% of them with a count of one. The ten largest clones take up about 0.73% of the sample. The source material was blood. These receptors originate from a woman aged 25 to 39 in good health.

A word on this clone: In the same sample, other DNA sequences code for this CDR3. This CDR3 is CASSVEGGNQPQHF. CDR3 DNA sequence: TGTGCCAGCAGCGTAGAGGGTGGCAATCAGCCCCAGCATTTT. The V call is TRBV9, the J call TRBJ1-5; D remains ambiguous. Germline V gene data show CDR1 as SGDLS and CDR2 as YYNGEE. Trimming shortened V by 0 bases and J by 2 bases, and 6 bases separated the two germline ends. The CDR3 is 14 amino acids.

CDR3 amino acids: CASSLGSIFSYEQYF. CDR3 nucleotides: TGTGCCAGCAGCTTAGGTTCCATTTTTTCCTACGAGCAGTACTTC. V is TRBV7-9 and J is TRBJ2-7; no definite D call. The germline gives CDR1 SEHNR, CDR2 FQNEAQ (reference sequence). This CDR3 is 15 amino acids long. Trimming cost V 1 base and J 1 base, with 11 bases left between them. Full variable domain (rest looked up from reference TRBV7-9 and TRBJ2-7): DTGVSQNPRHKITKRGQNVTFRCDPISEHNRLYWYRQTLGQGPEFLTYFQNEAQLEKSRLLSDRFSAERPKGSFSTLEIQRTEQGDSAMYLCASSLGSIFSYEQYFGPGTRLTVT.

The chain combines TRBV10-3 with TRBJ1-2; D not certain. Germline lookup yields CDR1 ENHRY and CDR2 SYGVKD. This CDR3 spans 12 amino acids. Trimming left V 7 bases short and J 8 bases short, with 14 bases between. In DNA, the CDR3 is TGTGCCATCACGGCTGCGGGAAACGGCTACACCTTC. It encodes CAITAAGNGYTF.

The chain combines TRBV4-1 with TRBJ2-7; 8 positions match TRBD2. With V trimmed by 5 bases and J by 3 bases, 9 bases remained unmatched. The germline CDR1 and CDR2 sequences are MGHRA and YSYEKL. This CDR3 has 15 residues. CDR3 coding DNA: TGCGCCAGCAGCTTAGCGGGGAGCCCCAACTACGAGCAGTACTTC. It encodes CASSLAGSPNYEQYF.

This chain links TRBV3-1 (or the pseudogene TRBV3-2) with TRBJ1-4; 7 nucleotides line up with TRBD1. This CDR3 contains 16 residues. The germline gives CDR1 LGHDT, CDR2 YNNKEL (reference sequence). Germline trimming cut 1 base from V and 3 bases from J; bases unmatched to any gene: 5. The chain's CDR3 is CASSQGRQGPNEKLFF. CDR3 DNA sequence: TGTGCCAGCAGCCAAGGGCGACAGGGCCCTAATGAAAAACTGTTTTTT.

DNA for the CDR3: TGTGCCAGCAGCTACGGTCCAGCATATGGCTACACCTTC. Encoded protein: CASSYGPAYGYTF. V usage is TRBV7-9 and J usage is TRBJ1-2; D remains unclear. Trimming removed 4 bases from V and 5 bases from J, with 11 bases in between. The CDR3 consists of 13 residues. Germline CDR1 SEHNR, CDR2 FQNEAQ (reference sequence).

The V gene is TRBV19, the J gene TRBJ2-1; TRBD1 aligns across 8 bases. The CDR3 totals 16 residues. The trim removed 6 bases at V and 0 bases at J, leaving 7 bases unmatched. Per the germline V gene, CDR1 is LNHDA and CDR2 is SQIVND (reference sequence). CDR3 sequence: CASSNLGTGSYNEQFF. DNA of the CDR3: TGTGCCAGTAGCAACCTTGGGACAGGCTCCTACAATGAGCAGTTCTTC.

This clone was observed once. This chain connects TRBV18 to TRBJ2-2; the match to TRBD2 covers 8 bases. Germline CDR1 is KGHSH and CDR2 is LQKENI. V lost 1 base, J lost 0 bases, and 4 bases stayed unmatched. The CDR3 contains 17 residues. This chain's CDR3 is CASSPLREAANTGELFF. In DNA, the CDR3 is TGTGCCAGCTCACCACTGCGGGAGGCCGCGAACACCGGGGAGCTGTTTTTT.

This chain uses TRBV7-9 with TRBJ1-1; tentative D call: TRBD1 (5 bases). The CDR3 covers 13 residues. Germline assignment: CDR1 SEHNR and CDR2 FQNEAQ (reference sequence). Between the trimmed V and J ends, which lost 1 base and 5 bases, there was a span of 8 bases. The CDR3 DNA reads as TGTGCCAGCAGCTTAGTTAAGGGGACTGAAGCTTTCTTT. Protein: CASSLVKGTEAFF.

This chain joins TRBV2 and TRBJ2-5; 10 positions agree with TRBD1. This CDR3 spans 15 amino acids. The trim removed 6 bases at V and 5 bases at J, leaving 9 bases unmatched. Germline lookup yields CDR1 SNHLY and CDR2 FYNNEI. The CDR3 spells CASRRTRTGGETQYF. The CDR3 DNA reads TGTGCCAGCAGGCGCACCCGGACAGGGGGGGAGACCCAGTACTTC.

This chain joins TRBV15 and TRBJ2-5; 9 nucleotides agree with TRBD2. Germline V gene lookup returns CDR1 LNHNV and CDR2 YYDKDF (reference sequence). Unmatched junction bases numbered 0, after V lost 3 bases and J lost 1 base. CDR3 length equals 14 residues. CDR3 amino acids: CATSRGLAQETQYF. DNA of the CDR3: TGTGCCACCAGCAGGGGACTAGCCCAAGAGACCCAGTACTTC.

This chain connects TRBV5-6 to TRBJ2-3; either TRBD1 or TRBD2 may supply D (6 bases each). CDR1 is SGHDT, CDR2 YYEEEE, per germline. Trimming left V 4 bases short and J 3 bases short, with 15 bases between. The CDR3 length is 15 residues. The CDR3 DNA sequence: TGTGCCAGCAGCGGCAGACAGGCGGGGACAGATACGCAGTATTTT. Protein sequence: CASSGRQAGTDTQYF. Filled out from reference TRBV5-6 and TRBJ2-3, the complete variable domain reads DAGVTQSPTHLIKTRGQQVTLRCSPKSGHDTVSWYQQALGQGPQFIFQYYEEEERQRGNFPDRFSGHQFPNYSSELNVNALLLGDSALYLCASSGRQAGTDTQYFGPGTRLTVL.

This clone has a single count. The rearrangement uses TRBV5-4 and TRBJ2-1; D gene unclear. CDR1 is SGHNT, CDR2 YYREEE, per germline (reference sequence). V dropped 2 bases and J dropped 4 bases, with 13 bases sitting between them. CDR3 length: 15 residues. CDR3 DNA: TGTGCCAGCAGCTTAGGGTTCCAAATATACAATGAGCAGTTCTTC. It encodes CASSLGFQIYNEQFF. Together with reference TRBV5-4 and TRBJ2-1, the CDR3 gives the full variable domain: ETGVTQSPTHLIKTRGQQVTLRCSSQSGHNTVSWYQQALGQGPQFIFQYYREEENGRGNFPPRFSGLQFPNYSSELNVNALELDDSALYLCASSLGFQIYNEQFFGPGTRLTVL.

The CDR3 DNA is TGTGCCAGCAGTACCACACCCTATAGCAATCAGCCCCAGCATTTT. It translates to CASSTTPYSNQPQHF. The chain is built from TRBV6-2 or TRBV6-3 and TRBJ1-5, with D unclear. The CDR3 contains 15 residues. CDR1 MNHEY and CDR2 SVGEGT come from the germline V gene. Trimming took 5 bases from V and 0 from J, leaving 11 bases between them.

This clone occurred once. This rearrangement joins TRBV13 to TRBJ1-3; unclear D gene. Per the germline V gene, CDR1 is PRHDT and CDR2 is FYEKMQ (reference sequence). V shed 5 bases and J shed 0 bases, with 17 bases lying between them. The CDR3 has 17 residues. DNA of the CDR3: TGTGCCAGCAGCCCCAGTTGGAATCCGTACTCTGGAAACACCATATATTTT. The encoded protein is CASSPSWNPYSGNTIYF.

The V call is TRBV2, the J call TRBJ1-5, with D uncertain. From germline, CDR1 is SNHLY and CDR2 FYNNEI. V gave up 2 bases and J gave up 2 bases, with 13 bases separating them. The CDR3 covers 16 residues. CDR3 sequence: CASSEWETLRNQPQHF. CDR3 coding DNA: TGTGCCAGCAGTGAATGGGAGACACTTCGCAATCAGCCCCAGCATTTT.